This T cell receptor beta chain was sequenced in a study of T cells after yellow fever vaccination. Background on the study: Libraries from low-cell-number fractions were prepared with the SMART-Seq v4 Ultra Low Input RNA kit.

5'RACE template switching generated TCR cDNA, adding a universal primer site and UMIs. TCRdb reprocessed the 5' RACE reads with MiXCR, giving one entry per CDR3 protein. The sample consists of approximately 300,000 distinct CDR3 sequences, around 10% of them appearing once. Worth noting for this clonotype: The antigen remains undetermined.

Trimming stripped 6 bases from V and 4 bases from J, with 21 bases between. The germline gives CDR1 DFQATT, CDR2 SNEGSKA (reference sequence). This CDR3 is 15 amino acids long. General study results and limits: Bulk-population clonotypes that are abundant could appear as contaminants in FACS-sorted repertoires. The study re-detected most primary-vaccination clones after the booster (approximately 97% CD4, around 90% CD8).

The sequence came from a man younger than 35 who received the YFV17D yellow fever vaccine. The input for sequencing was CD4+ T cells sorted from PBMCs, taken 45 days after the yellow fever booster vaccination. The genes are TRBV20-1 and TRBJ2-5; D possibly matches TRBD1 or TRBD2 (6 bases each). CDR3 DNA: TGCAGTGCGGATCCCCCGGGGGCAGTACGAGAGACCCAGTACTTC. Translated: CSADPPGAVRETQYF.